The present entry profiles one TCR beta chain with its context. Its antigen is unknown. This entry is derived from a study of T cell responses to AZD1222 COVID-19 vaccine. Study results and limitations: Spike as a whole was targeted by vaccine-associated CD4 TCRs, dominant at 160-218 and 743-854. Spike-specific TCR depth and breadth grew after two AZD1222 doses.

Some clones are missing from TCRdb's copy, which holds only in-frame ones; the method was immunoSEQ multiplex PCR. This sample yields 110,000 to 150,000 clones, of which approximately 90% are seen a single time; less than 2% belongs to the top ten. The CDR3 totals 15 residues. V was cut by 4 bases and J by 0 bases, with 9 bases left in between. Germline values: CDR1 SGHAT, CDR2 FQNNGV. Specimen: peripheral blood, collected 28 days after the second AZD1222 dose. The chain recombines TRBV11-2 with TRBJ2-2, with D uncertain. The receptor's source is an adult who received the AZD1222 COVID-19 vaccine. The CDR3 loop reads CASSSPRSNTGELFF. In nucleotides, the CDR3 is TGTGCCAGCAGCTCCCCACGGTCGAACACCGGGGAGCTGTTTTTT. The full variable domain, its missing parts supplied by reference TRBV11-2 and TRBJ2-2, is EAGVAQSPRYKIIEKRQSVAFWCNPISGHATLYWYQQILGQGPKLLIQFQNNGVVDDSQLPKDRFSAERLKGVDSTLKIQPAKLEDSAVYLCASSSPRSNTGELFFGEGSRLTVL.